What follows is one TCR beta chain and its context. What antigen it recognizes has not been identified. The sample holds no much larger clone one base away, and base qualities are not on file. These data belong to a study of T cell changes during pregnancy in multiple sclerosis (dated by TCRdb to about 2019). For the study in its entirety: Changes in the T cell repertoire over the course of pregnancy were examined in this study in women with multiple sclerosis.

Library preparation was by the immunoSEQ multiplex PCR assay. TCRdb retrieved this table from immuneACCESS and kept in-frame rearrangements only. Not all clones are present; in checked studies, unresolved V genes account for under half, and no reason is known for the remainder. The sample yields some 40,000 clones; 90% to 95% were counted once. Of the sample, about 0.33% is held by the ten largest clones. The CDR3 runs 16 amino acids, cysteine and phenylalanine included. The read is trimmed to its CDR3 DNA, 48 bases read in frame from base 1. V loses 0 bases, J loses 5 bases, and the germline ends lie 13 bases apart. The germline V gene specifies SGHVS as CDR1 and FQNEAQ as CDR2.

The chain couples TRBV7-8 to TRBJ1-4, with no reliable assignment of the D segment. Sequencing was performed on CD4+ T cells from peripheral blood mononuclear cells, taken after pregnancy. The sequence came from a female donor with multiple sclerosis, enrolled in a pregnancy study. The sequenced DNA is TGTGCCAGCAGCTTAGCGGAGACTGGACTGAATGAAAAACTGTTTTTT. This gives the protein CASSLAETGLNEKLFF.